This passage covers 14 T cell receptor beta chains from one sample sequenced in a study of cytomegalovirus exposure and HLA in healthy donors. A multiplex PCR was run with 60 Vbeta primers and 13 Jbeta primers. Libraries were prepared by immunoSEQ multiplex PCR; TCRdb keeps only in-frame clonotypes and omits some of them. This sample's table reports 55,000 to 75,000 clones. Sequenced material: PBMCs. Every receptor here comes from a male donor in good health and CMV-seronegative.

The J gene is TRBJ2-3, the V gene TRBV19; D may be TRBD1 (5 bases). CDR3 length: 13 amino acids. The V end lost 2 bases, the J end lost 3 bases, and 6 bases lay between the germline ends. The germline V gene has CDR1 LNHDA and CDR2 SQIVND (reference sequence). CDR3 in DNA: TGTGCCAGTAGTATACAGGGAACAGATACGCAGTATTTT. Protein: CASSIQGTDTQYF.

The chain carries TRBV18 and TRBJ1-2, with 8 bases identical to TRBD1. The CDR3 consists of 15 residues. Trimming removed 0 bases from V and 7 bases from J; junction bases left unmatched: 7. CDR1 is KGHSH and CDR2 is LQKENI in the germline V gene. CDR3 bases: TGTGCCAGCTCACCACCGGCTCAGGGGGCTCGTGGCTACACCTTC. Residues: CASSPPAQGARGYTF.

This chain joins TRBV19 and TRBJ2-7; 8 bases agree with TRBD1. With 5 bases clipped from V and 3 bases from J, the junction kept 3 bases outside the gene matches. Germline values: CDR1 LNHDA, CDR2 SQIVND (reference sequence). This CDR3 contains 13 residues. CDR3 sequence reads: CASSGQGLYEQYF. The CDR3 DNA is TGTGCCAGTAGTGGACAGGGACTCTACGAGCAGTACTTC.

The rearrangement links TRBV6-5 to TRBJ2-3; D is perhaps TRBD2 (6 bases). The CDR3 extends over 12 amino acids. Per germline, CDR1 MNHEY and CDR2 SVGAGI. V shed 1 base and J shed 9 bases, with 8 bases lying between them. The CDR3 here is CASSYWGETQYF. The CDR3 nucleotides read TGTGCCAGCAGTTACTGGGGGGAGACGCAGTATTTT.

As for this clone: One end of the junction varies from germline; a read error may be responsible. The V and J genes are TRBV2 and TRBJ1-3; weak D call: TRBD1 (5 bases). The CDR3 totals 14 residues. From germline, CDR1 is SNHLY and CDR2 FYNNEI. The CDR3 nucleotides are TGTGCCAGCAGAGCCGACAGTACTGGAAGCACCATATATTTT. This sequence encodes CASRADSTGSTIYF. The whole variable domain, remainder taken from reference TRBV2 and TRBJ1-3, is EPEVTQTPSHQVTQMGQEVILRCVPISNHLYFYWYRQILGQKVEFLVSFYNNEISEKSEIFDDQFSVERPDGSNFTLKIRSTKLEDSAMYFCASRADSTGSTIYFGEGSWLTVV.

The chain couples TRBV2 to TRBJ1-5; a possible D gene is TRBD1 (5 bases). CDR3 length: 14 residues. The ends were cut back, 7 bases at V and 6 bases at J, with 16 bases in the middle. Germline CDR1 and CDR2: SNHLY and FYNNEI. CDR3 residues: CASTQGGAGQPQHF. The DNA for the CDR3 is TGTGCCAGCACCCAAGGAGGGGCGGGTCAGCCCCAGCATTTT.

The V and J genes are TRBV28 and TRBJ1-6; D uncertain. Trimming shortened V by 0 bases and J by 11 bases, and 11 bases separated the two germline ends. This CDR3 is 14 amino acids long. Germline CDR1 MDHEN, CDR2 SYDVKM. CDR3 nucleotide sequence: TGTGCCAGCAGTTTATGGCAGGTTCAAACACCCCTCCACTTT. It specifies CASSLWQVQTPLHF.

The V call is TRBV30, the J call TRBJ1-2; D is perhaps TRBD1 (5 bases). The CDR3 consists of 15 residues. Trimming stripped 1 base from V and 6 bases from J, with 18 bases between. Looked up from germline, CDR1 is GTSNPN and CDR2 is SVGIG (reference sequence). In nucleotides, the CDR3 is TGTGCCTGGAGTGCGGTATCCGGTTGGGGCCATGGCTACACCTTC. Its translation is CAWSAVSGWGHGYTF.

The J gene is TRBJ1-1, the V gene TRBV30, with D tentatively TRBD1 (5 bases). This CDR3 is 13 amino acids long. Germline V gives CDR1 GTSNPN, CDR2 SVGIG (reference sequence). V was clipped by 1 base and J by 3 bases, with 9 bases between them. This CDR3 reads CAWSEAGHTEAFF. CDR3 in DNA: TGTGCCTGGAGTGAGGCAGGGCACACTGAAGCTTTCTTT.

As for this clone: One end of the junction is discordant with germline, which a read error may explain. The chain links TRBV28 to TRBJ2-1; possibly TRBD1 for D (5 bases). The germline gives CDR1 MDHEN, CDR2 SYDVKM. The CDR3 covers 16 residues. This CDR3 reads CATSLRTPSSYNEQFF. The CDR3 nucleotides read TGTGCCACCAGTTTACGGACACCGAGCTCCTACAATGAGCAGTTCTTC.

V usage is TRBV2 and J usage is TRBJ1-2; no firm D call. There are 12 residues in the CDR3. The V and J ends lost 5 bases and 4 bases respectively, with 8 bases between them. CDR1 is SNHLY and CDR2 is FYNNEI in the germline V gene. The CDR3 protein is CASSPAGYGYTF. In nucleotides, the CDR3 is TGTGCCAGCAGTCCCGCAGGCTATGGCTACACCTTC.

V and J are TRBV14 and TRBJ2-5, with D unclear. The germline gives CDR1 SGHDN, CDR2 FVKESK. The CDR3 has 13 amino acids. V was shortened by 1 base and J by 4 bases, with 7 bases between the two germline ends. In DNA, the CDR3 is TGTGCCAGCAGCCAAGTTATCGGAGAGACCCAGTACTTC. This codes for CASSQVIGETQYF. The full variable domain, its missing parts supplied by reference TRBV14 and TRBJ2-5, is EAGVTQFPSHSVIEKGQTVTLRCDPISGHDNLYWYRRVMGKEIKFLLHFVKESKQDESGMPNNRFLAERTGGTYSTLKVQPAELEDSGVYFCASSQVIGETQYFGPGTRLLVL.

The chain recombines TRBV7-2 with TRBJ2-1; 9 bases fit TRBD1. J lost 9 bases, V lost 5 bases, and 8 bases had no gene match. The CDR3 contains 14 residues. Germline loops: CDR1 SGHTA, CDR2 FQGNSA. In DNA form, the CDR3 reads TGTGCCAGCAGCCCCAGGACAGGGGCCGGTGAGCAGTTCTTC. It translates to CASSPRTGAGEQFF. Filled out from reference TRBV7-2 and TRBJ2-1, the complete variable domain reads GAGVSQSPSNKVTEKGKDVELRCDPISGHTALYWYRQSLGQGLEFLIYFQGNSAPDKSGLPSDRFSAERTGGSVSTLTIQRTQQEDSAVYLCASSPRTGAGEQFFGPGTRLTVL.

CDR3 protein: CASSLIPGGAQETQYF. The CDR3 DNA is TGTGCCAGCAGCTTAATCCCCGGGGGGGCTCAAGAGACCCAGTACTTC. This chain joins TRBV11-2 and TRBJ2-5; 8 positions match TRBD2. Germline CDR1 SGHAT, CDR2 FQNNGV. V shed 2 bases, J shed 2 bases, and the junction held 7 bases outside the gene matches. CDR3 length equals 16 residues.